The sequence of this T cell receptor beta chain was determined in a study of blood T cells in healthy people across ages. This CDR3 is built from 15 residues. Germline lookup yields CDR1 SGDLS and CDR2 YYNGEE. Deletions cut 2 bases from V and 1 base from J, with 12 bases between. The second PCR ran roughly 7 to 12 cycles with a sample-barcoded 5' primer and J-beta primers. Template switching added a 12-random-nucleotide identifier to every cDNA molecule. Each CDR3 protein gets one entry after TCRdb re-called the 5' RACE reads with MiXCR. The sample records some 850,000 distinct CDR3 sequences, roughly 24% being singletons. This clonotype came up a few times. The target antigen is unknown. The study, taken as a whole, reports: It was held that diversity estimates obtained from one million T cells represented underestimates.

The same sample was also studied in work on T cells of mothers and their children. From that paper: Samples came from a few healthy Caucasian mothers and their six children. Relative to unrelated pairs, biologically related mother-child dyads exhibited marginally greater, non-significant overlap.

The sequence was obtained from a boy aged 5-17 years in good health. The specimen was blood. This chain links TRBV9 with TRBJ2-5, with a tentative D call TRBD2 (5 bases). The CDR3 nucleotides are TGTGCCAGCAGCGTCCGGGGTCATTCCCAAGAGACCCAGTACTTC. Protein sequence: CASSVRGHSQETQYF. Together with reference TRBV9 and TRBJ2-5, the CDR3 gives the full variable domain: DSGVTQTPKHLITATGQRVTLRCSPRSGDLSVYWYQQSLDQGLQFLIQYYNGEERAKGNILERFSAQQFPDLHSELNLSSLELGDSALYFCASSVRGHSQETQYFGPGTRLLVL.